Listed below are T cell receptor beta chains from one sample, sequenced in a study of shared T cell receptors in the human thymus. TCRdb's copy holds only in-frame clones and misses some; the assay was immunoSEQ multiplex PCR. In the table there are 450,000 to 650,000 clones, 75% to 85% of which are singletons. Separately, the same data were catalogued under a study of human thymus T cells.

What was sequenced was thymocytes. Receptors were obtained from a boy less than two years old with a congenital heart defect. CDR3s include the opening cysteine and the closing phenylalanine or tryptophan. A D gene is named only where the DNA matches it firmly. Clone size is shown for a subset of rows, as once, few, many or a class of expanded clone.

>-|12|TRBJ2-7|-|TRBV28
TGTGCCAGCACATCAGAAGGGGGCGAGCAGTACTTC
CASTSEGGEQYF
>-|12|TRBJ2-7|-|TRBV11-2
TGTGCCAGCAGCCCGCCCGGACTATCGCTTTACTTC
CASSPPGLSLYF
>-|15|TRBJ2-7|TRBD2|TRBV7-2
TGTGCCAGCAGCCTCACTAGCGGCCCCCCCTACGAGCAGTACTTC
CASSLTSGPPYEQYF
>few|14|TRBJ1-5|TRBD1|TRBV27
TGTGCCAGCAGTTCAGGGACAGGGAATCAGCCCCAGCATTTT
CASSSGTGNQPQHF
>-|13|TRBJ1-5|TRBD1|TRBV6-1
TGTGCCAGCGCCCAGGGGGCAAAGCAGCCCCAGCATTTT
CASAQGAKQPQHF
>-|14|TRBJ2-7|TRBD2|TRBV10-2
TGCGCCAGCAGTGAGGAGGGACTAGGTCCCGAGCAGTACTTC
CASSEEGLGPEQYF
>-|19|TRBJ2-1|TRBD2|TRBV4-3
TGCGCCAGCAGCCCCCCACCCAAGCGGGAGGGCCTCGGGTGGAATGAGCAGTTCTTC
CASSPPPKREGLGWNEQFF
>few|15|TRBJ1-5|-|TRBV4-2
TGTGCCAGCAGCCAAGATCGGAGGGGAAATCAGCCCCAGCATTTT
CASSQDRRGNQPQHF
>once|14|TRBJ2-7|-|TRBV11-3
TGTGCCAGCAGCTTGGGGGCCAGCTCCTACGAGCAGTACTTC
CASSLGASSYEQYF
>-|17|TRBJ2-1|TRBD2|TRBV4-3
TGCGCCAGCAGCCGCTACCCACGGGAGGGACGTAGGAATGAGCAGTTCTTC
CASSRYPREGRRNEQFF
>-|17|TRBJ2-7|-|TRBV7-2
TGTGCCAGCAGACTACTGCCCGGGGAGAAACACTCCTACGAGCAGTACTTC
CASRLLPGEKHSYEQYF
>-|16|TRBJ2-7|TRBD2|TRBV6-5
TGTGCCAGCAGTTACTCGGAGCGGGAGGGCCGCCACGAGCAGTACTTC
CASSYSEREGRHEQYF
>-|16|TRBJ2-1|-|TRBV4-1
TGCGCCAGCAGCCAAGATGCGGGAACTCCCTACAATGAGCAGTTCTTC
CASSQDAGTPYNEQFF
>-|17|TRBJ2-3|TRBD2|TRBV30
TGTGCCTGGAGTGCCCCCCGACTAGCGGGAGTTAGAGATACGCAGTATTTT
CAWSAPRLAGVRDTQYF
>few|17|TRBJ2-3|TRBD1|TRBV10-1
TGCGCCAGCAGTGAATTAGGCGGACAGGGGGAAATGTATACGCAGTATTTT
CASSELGGQGEMYTQYF
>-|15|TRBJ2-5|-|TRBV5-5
TGTGCCAGCAGCGTACGAGGATGCTACCAAGAGACCCAGTACTTC
CASSVRGCYQETQYF
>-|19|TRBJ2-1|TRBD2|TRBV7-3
TGTGCCAGCAGCCCAAGAGACCCTAGCGGGAAAAGCTCCTACAATGAGCAGTTCTTC
CASSPRDPSGKSSYNEQFF
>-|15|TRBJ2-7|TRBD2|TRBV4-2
TGTGCCAGCAGCCAGACGGGAGGGCCGGGGTACGAGCAGTACTTC
CASSQTGGPGYEQYF
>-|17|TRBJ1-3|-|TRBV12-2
TGTGCAAGTCGCTTACGCTCCGGGACAGCCTCTGGAAACACCATATATTTT
CASRLRSGTASGNTIYF
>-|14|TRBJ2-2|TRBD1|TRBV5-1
TGCGCCAGCAGCCTGGACAGGGGGATGGGGGAGCTGTTTTTT
CASSLDRGMGELFF
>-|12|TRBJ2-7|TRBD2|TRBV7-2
TGTGCCAGCACTAGCGGGTCCTACGAGCAGTACTTC
CASTSGSYEQYF
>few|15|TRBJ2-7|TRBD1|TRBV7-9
TGTGCCAGCAGCGAAAGGGACAGCAGGCCCTACGAGCAGTACTTC
CASSERDSRPYEQYF
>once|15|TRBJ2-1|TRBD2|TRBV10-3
TGTGCCATCAGGACTAGCGGGAGCTCCTACAATGAGCAGTTCTTC
CAIRTSGSSYNEQFF
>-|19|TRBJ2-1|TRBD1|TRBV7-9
TGTGCCAGCAGCTTAAGGGACAGGGTTTGGTTGCGGGAAAGTAATGAGCAGTTCTTC
CASSLRDRVWLRESNEQFF
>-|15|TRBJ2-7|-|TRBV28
TGTGCCAGCTCATCGGAGGACAGCACTCGGTACGCGCAGTACTTC
CASSSEDSTRYAQYF
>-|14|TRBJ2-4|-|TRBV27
TGTGCCAGCGCAACGGGGAGAGCCAAAAACATTCAGTACTTC
CASATGRAKNIQYF
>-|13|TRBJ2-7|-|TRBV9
TGTGCCGGAAGTGGCGGGATAGCCTACGAGCAGTACTTC
CAGSGGIAYEQYF
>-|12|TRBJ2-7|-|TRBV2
TGTGCCAGCTTGGACTACCCTCCCGAGCAGTACTTC
CASLDYPPEQYF
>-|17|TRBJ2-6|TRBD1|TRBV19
TGTGCCACGATGGGGACAGCCATGCCGACTGGGGCCAACGTCCTGACTTTC
CATMGTAMPTGANVLTF
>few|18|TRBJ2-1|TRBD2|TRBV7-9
TGTGCCAGCAGCTTAGCCCCCCCCCTAGCGGGAGAATACAATGAGCAGTTCTTC
CASSLAPPLAGEYNEQFF
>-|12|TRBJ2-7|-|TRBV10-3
TGTGCCATCAGTGGGAACCCGGGGGAGCAGTACTTC
CAISGNPGEQYF
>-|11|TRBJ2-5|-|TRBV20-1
TGCAGTGCAAGGGGCCAAGAGACCCAGTACTTC
CSARGQETQYF
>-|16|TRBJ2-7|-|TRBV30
TGTGCCTGGAGTGTACGTCAATCCCCGAGCTCCTACGAGCAGTACTTC
CAWSVRQSPSSYEQYF
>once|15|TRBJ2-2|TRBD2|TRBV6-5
TGTGCCAGCAGTAAAGGGGAGGGTTCCACCGGGGAGCTGTTTTTT
CASSKGEGSTGELFF
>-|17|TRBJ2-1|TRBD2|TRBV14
TGTGCCAGCAGCCCGACCCTCTGGCGGGAGGGCCGGAATGAGCAGTTCTTC
CASSPTLWREGRNEQFF
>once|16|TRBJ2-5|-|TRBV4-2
TGTGCCAGCAGCCAGCCCCTCCGAAGGGGTCAAGAGACCCAGTACTTC
CASSQPLRRGQETQYF
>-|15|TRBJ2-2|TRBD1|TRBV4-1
TGCGCCAGCAGCCTCCCGCGACAGGGCAGCGGGGAGCTGTTTTTT
CASSLPRQGSGELFF
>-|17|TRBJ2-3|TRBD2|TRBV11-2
TGTGCCAGCAGCTTAGGGGAGCGGGAGGCCTGCACAGATACGCAGTATTTT
CASSLGEREACTDTQYF
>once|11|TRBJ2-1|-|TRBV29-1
TGCAGCGGACAGGTAGGCAATGAGCAGTTCTTC
CSGQVGNEQFF
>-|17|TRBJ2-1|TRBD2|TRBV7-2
TGTGCCAGCAGCTTCGGGAGGGCACCGCCGCCTGACAATGAGCAGTTCTTC
CASSFGRAPPPDNEQFF
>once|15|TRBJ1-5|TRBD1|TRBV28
TGTGCCAGCAGTTTGATGGACAGGGGGCATCAGCCCCAGCATTTT
CASSLMDRGHQPQHF
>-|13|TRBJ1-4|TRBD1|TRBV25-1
TGTGCCAGCAGGGGCAAGACAGGGGGTGTGATAAAGTTT
CASRGKTGGVIKF